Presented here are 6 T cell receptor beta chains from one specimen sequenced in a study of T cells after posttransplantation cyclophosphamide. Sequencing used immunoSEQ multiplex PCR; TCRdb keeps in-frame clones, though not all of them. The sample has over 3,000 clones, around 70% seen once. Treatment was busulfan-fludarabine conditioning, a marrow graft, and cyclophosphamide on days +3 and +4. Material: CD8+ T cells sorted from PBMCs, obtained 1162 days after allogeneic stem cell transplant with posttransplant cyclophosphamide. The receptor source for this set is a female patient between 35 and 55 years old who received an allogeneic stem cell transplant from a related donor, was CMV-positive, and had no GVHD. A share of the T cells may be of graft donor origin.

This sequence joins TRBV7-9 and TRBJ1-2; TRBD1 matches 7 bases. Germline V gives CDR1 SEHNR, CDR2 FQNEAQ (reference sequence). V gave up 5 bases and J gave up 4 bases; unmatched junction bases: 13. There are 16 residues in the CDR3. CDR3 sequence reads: CASSEGDRVYIYGYTF. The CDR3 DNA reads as TGTGCCAGCAGCGAGGGCGACAGGGTCTATATCTATGGCTACACCTTC.

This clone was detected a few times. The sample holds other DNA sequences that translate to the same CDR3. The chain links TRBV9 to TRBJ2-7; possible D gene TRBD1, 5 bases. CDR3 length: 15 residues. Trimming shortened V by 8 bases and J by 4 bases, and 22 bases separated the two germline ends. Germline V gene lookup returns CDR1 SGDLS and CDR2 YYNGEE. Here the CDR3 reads CASIFEQETAYEQYF. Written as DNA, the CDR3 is TGTGCCAGTATTTTCGAACAGGAGACGGCATACGAGCAGTACTTC.

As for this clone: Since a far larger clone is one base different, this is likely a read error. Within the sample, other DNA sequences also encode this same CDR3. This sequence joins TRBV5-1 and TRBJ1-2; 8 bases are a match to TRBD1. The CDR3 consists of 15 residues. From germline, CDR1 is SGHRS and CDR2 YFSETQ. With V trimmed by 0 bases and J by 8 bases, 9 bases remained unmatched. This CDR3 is CASSLGDDRGQGYTF. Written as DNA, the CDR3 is TGCGCCAGCAGCTTGGGGGACGACAGGGGCCAAGGCTACACCTTC.

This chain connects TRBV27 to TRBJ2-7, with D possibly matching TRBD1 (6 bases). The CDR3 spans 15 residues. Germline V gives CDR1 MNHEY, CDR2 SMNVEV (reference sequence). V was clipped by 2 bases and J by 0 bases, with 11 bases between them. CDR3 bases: TGTGCCAGCAGTTTACGAACAGGGAGCTCCTACGAGCAGTACTTC. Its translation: CASSLRTGSSYEQYF.

CDR3 sequence reads: CASRGGLPQETQYF. CDR3 nucleotides: TGTGCCAGCAGAGGTGGACTACCCCAAGAGACCCAGTACTTC. V gene TRBV11-2 combines with J gene TRBJ2-5; D may be TRBD2 (6 bases). Germline CDR1 and CDR2: SGHAT and FQNNGV. The CDR3 contains 14 residues. V was pared by 6 bases and J by 1 base, with 12 bases between.

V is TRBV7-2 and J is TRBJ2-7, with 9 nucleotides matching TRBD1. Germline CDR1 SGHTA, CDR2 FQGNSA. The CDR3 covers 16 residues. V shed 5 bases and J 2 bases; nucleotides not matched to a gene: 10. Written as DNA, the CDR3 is TGTGCCAGCAGCCCCAGGGACAGGGTCCATCCCTACGAGCAGTACTTC. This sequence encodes CASSPRDRVHPYEQYF.